The next 9 T cell receptor beta chains were all read from a single sample in a study of T cell responses to AZD1222 COVID-19 vaccine. The method was immunoSEQ multiplex PCR; TCRdb's version includes in-frame clones alone and lacks a portion of them. The repertoire holds 190,000 or so clones, with approximately 91% as singletons. The source material was peripheral blood, sampled 28 days after the second AZD1222 dose. These receptors all come from an adult who received the AZD1222 COVID-19 vaccine.

This rearrangement joins TRBV10-3 to TRBJ1-2; tentatively, D is TRBD1 (5 bases). CDR3 size: 14 residues. Trimming cost V 4 bases and J 8 bases, with 17 bases left between them. In germline, CDR1 is ENHRY, CDR2 SYGVKD. The chain's CDR3 is CAISAGGAAGGYTF. The CDR3 DNA sequence: TGTGCCATCAGTGCCGGAGGGGCCGCGGGGGGCTACACCTTC.

This clone was recorded once. The chain links TRBV6-6 to TRBJ1-5, with unresolved D. The germline CDR1 and CDR2 sequences are MNHNY and SVGAGI (reference sequence). The CDR3 has 14 residues. Deletions cut 6 bases from V and 1 base from J, with 10 bases between. The chain's CDR3 is CASSLIGSNQPQHF. As DNA, the CDR3 is TGTGCCAGCAGCTTGATAGGAAGCAATCAGCCCCAGCATTTT.

This chain links TRBV29-1 with TRBJ1-4; 8 bases are a match to TRBD1. The length of the CDR3 is 12 residues. V lost 7 bases, J lost 6 bases, and 4 bases stayed unmatched. Germline V gene data show CDR1 as SQVTM and CDR2 as ANQGSEA. CDR3 nucleotides: TGCAGCGGCAAGACAGGGGATGAAAAACTGTTTTTT. It translates to CSGKTGDEKLFF. Drawing the rest from reference TRBV29-1 and TRBJ1-4, the complete variable domain is SAVISQKPSRDICQRGTSLTIQCQVDSQVTMMFWYRQQPGQSLTLIATANQGSEATYESGFVIDKFPISRPNLTFSTLTVSNMSPEDSSIYLCSGKTGDEKLFFGSGTQLSVL.

The gene calls are TRBV10-3 and TRBJ2-7; D perhaps matches TRBD1 (6 bases). Germline loops: CDR1 ENHRY, CDR2 SYGVKD. Trimming removed 7 bases at V and 6 bases at J, with 16 bases between. The CDR3 runs 13 residues. The CDR3 sequence is CAITPGHSGEQYF. The DNA for the CDR3 is TGTGCCATCACCCCGGGACACTCGGGCGAGCAGTACTTC.

The chain recombines TRBV29-1 with TRBJ2-6; the D is unclear. The CDR3 runs 12 residues. In germline, CDR1 is SQVTM, CDR2 ANQGSEA. Trimming removed 4 bases at V and 4 bases at J, with 5 bases between. CDR3 sequence: CSVVSGANVLTF. The CDR3 nucleotides read TGCAGCGTTGTTTCCGGGGCCAACGTCCTGACTTTC.

The chain uses TRBV15 and TRBJ1-4; the D is unclear. CDR3 length: 12 amino acids. Germline CDR1 and CDR2: LNHNV and YYDKDF (reference sequence). The V and J ends lost 3 bases and 7 bases respectively, with 6 bases between them. The chain's CDR3 is CATSRASEKLFF. Here the CDR3 DNA reads TGTGCCACCAGCAGGGCGAGTGAAAAACTGTTTTTT.

The V gene is TRBV11-1, the J gene TRBJ2-1; D is possibly TRBD2 (6 bases). CDR3 length: 14 residues. V was shortened by 0 bases and J by 5 bases, with 8 bases between the two germline ends. CDR1 and CDR2 (germline): SGHAT, FQDESV (reference sequence). CDR3 sequence: CASSLASGNNEQFF. CDR3 sequence (DNA): TGTGCCAGCAGCTTAGCTAGCGGAAACAATGAGCAGTTCTTC.

The rearrangement joins TRBV18 to TRBJ2-7; no firm D call. Germline V lookup: CDR1 KGHSH, CDR2 LQKENI. With 3 bases removed from V and 2 bases from J, the gap between germline ends came to 14 bases. The CDR3 covers 15 residues. CDR3 coding DNA: TGTGCCAGCTCACCCCTGACCTCAACTGCCTACGAGCAGTACTTC. Residues: CASSPLTSTAYEQYF. Looking up the rest from reference TRBV18 and TRBJ2-7 gives the full variable domain: NAGVMQNPRHLVRRRGQEARLRCSPMKGHSHVYWYRQLPEEGLKFMVYLQKENIIDESGMPKERFSAEFPKEGPSILRIQQVVRGDSAAYFCASSPLTSTAYEQYFGPGTRLTVT.

The chain has TRBV28 and TRBJ2-2, with D maybe TRBD1 (6 bases). CDR1 and CDR2 from the germline V gene are MDHEN and SYDVKM. V lost 5 bases, J lost 10 bases, and 20 bases lay in between. This CDR3 region has 15 residues. This chain's CDR3 is CASSPQGTGFQELFF. The DNA for the CDR3 is TGTGCCAGCAGTCCCCAGGGAACAGGGTTCCAGGAGCTGTTTTTT.